This passage covers 5 T cell receptor beta chains from one sample sequenced in a study of T cell changes during pregnancy in multiple sclerosis. Generated by immunoSEQ multiplex PCR, the TCRdb table keeps only in-frame clones and is missing some. The repertoire holds about 57,000 clones, around 93% seen once, with 3.6% in the top ten. The sample consisted of peripheral blood, taken after pregnancy. Source of these receptors: a female donor in good health, enrolled as a control in a pregnancy study.

V gene TRBV7-9 combines with J gene TRBJ2-4; 7 bases fit TRBD1. Trimming cost V 4 bases and J 6 bases; bases outside gene matches: 6. CDR3 length: 14 amino acids. Germline V lookup: CDR1 SEHNR, CDR2 FQNEAQ (reference sequence). The DNA of the CDR3 is TGTGCCAGCAGCTCGCAGGGGGATGGAAACATTCAGTACTTC. It is translated as CASSSQGDGNIQYF.

V gene TRBV7-2 combines with J gene TRBJ2-7, with D perhaps matching TRBD1 (6 bases). Germline V CDR1 and CDR2: SGHTA, FQGNSA. CDR3 length: 14 amino acids. V was cut by 6 bases and J by 0 bases, with 12 bases left in between. CDR3 loop: CASRYRELSYEQYF. CDR3 bases: TGTGCCAGCAGATACAGGGAGCTCTCCTACGAGCAGTACTTC.

The chain is built from TRBV28 and TRBJ1-2, with unresolved D. The V and J ends lost 3 bases and 8 bases respectively, with 7 bases between them. The CDR3 has 11 residues. The germline CDR1 and CDR2 sequences are MDHEN and SYDVKM. CDR3 region: CASSFLTGYTF. The CDR3 nucleotides read TGTGCCAGCAGTTTTCTTACAGGCTACACCTTC.

This clone was detected only once. V usage is TRBV9 and J usage is TRBJ1-2; D not resolved. Germline CDR1 is SGDLS and CDR2 is YYNGEE. V gave up 4 bases and J gave up 4 bases, with 14 bases separating them. This CDR3 spans 14 amino acids. CDR3 sequence (DNA): TGTGCCAGCAGCCCCTCTACAGTATTCTATGGCTACACCTTC. This gives the protein CASSPSTVFYGYTF.

The J gene is TRBJ2-1, the V gene TRBV5-1; 9 nucleotides line up with TRBD2. The J segment lost 4 bases and the V segment lost 0 bases, leaving 8 bases of the junction unmatched. From germline, CDR1 is SGHRS and CDR2 YFSETQ. The CDR3 sequence is 17 residues long. In DNA, the CDR3 is TGCGCCAGCAGCTTGGTTAGCGGGAGAGGAGGGTACAATGAGCAGTTCTTC. Translating it yields CASSLVSGRGGYNEQFF.